This is a list of T cell receptor beta chains from one sample in a study of cytomegalovirus exposure and HLA in healthy donors. Measured with immunoSEQ multiplex PCR; TCRdb has only the in-frame clones, and not every one. The sample carries under 250,000 clones, around 86% recorded once. The specimen was PBMCs. These receptors were taken from a woman aged 35 to 49 in good health and CMV-seronegative. Both conserved end residues are part of each CDR3. Fields, in order: clone size, V gene, J gene, D gene, CDR3 DNA, CDR3 protein. D genes are given only for firm matches. Expanded clones are given a class, and other clones once, few, many or no size at all.

clone_size: -
v_call: TRBV7-7
j_call: TRBJ2-2
d_call: TRBD1
cdr3_nt: TGTGCCAGCAGCGGGGACAGAGACACCGGGGAGCTGTTTTTT
cdr3_aa: CASSGDRDTGELFF

clone_size: -
v_call: TRBV11-2
j_call: TRBJ2-7
d_call: TRBD2
cdr3_nt: TGTGCCAGCACCGCATCTGGGGCTAGCGGGTTCTCCGAGCAGTACTTC
cdr3_aa: CASTASGASGFSEQYF

clone_size: -
v_call: TRBV6-5
j_call: TRBJ1-1
d_call: -
cdr3_nt: TGTGCCAGCAGTTACTCGTTCGGTCGGAACACTGAAGCTTTCTTT
cdr3_aa: CASSYSFGRNTEAFF

clone_size: -
v_call: TRBV19
j_call: TRBJ2-7
d_call: TRBD1
cdr3_nt: TGTGCCAGTAGGGGGACAGGGGATTCCTACGAGCAGTACTTC
cdr3_aa: CASRGTGDSYEQYF

clone_size: -
v_call: TRBV5-4
j_call: TRBJ2-2
d_call: -
cdr3_nt: TGTGCCAGCAGCTTGCCTAGCGCCATGACCACCGGGGAGCTGTTTTTT
cdr3_aa: CASSLPSAMTTGELFF

clone_size: few
v_call: TRBV5-1
j_call: TRBJ2-5
d_call: -
cdr3_nt: TGCGCCAGCAGCTTAGGACAGATTGAAGAGACCCAGTACTTC
cdr3_aa: CASSLGQIEETQYF

clone_size: -
v_call: TRBV4-1
j_call: TRBJ1-3
d_call: -
cdr3_nt: TGCGCCAGCAGCCTGTCGGACACCAACTGGGACACCATATATTTT
cdr3_aa: CASSLSDTNWDTIYF

clone_size: -
v_call: TRBV5-4
j_call: TRBJ2-6
d_call: TRBD1
cdr3_nt: TGTGCCAGCAGCTTTAAAGTTAGCGCACAGGGGTCAGGGGCCAACGTCCTGACTTTC
cdr3_aa: CASSFKVSAQGSGANVLTF

clone_size: -
v_call: TRBV5-1
j_call: TRBJ2-3
d_call: -
cdr3_nt: TGCGCCAGCAGCTTGGCCTCCGGGCGGGCTTCAGATACGCAGTATTTT
cdr3_aa: CASSLASGRASDTQYF

clone_size: -
v_call: TRBV7-2
j_call: TRBJ2-1
d_call: TRBD2
cdr3_nt: TGTGCCAGCAGCCAAGGGGCTAGCGGACCCAATGAGCAGTTCTTC
cdr3_aa: CASSQGASGPNEQFF